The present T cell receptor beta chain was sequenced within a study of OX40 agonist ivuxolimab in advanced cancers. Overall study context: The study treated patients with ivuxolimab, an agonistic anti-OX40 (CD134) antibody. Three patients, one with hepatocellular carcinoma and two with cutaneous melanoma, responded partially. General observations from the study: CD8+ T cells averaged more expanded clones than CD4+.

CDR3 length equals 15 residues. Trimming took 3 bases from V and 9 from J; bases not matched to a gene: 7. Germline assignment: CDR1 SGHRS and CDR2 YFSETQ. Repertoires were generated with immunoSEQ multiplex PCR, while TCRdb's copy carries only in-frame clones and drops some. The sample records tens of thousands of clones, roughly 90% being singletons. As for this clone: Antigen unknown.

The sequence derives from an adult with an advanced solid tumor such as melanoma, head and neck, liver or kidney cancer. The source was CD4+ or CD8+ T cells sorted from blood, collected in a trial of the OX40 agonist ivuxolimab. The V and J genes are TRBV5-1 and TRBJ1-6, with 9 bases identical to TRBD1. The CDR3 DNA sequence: TGCGCCAGCAGCTCGGGACAGGGAGTCGGTTCACCCCTCCACTTT. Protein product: CASSSGQGVGSPLHF.